The T cell receptor (beta chain) under discussion was sequenced for a study of neurological immune-mediated disorders. Findings and caveats of the study: The greatest TCR clonal expansion appeared in HTLV-1-associated myelopathy and the smallest, falling below healthy controls, in multiple sclerosis.

V dropped 9 bases and J dropped 2 bases, with 21 bases sitting between them. CDR1 is SGHTS and CDR2 is YDEGEE in the germline V gene. This CDR3 is built from 15 residues. This clonotype came up many times. As yet, its antigen is unknown. TCRdb re-called the 5' RACE reads through MiXCR, storing one row per CDR3 protein. Of 25,000 to 35,000 distinct CDR3 sequences in the sample, approximately 5.2% were seen once. The sample consisted of CD4+ T cells from blood. This sequence originates from a woman aged 50 to 65 in good health. V is TRBV5-8 and J is TRBJ2-7; D ambiguous. Here the CDR3 DNA reads TGTGCCACGCTCCCAAGGACGGTCCACACCTACGAGCAGTACTTC. Translating gives CATLPRTVHTYEQYF.